This record covers a single T cell receptor beta chain. No antigen is known for it. This sample was taken from a study of T cell responses to AZD1222 COVID-19 vaccine. Whole-study findings and limits: Once two AZD1222 doses were given, Spike-specific TCR breadth and depth went up.

Some clones are missing from TCRdb's copy, which holds only in-frame ones; the method was immunoSEQ multiplex PCR. The sample yields about 170,000 clones, 80% to 95% seen once. The TCR sequence derives from an adult in good health. The specimen was peripheral blood, collected on day 0 of AZD1222 vaccination.

The CDR3 spells CASMVALEAFF. In DNA, the CDR3 is TGTGCCAGTATGGTAGCTCTTGAAGCTTTCTTT. V is TRBV19 and J is TRBJ1-1; D unresolved. Trimming shortened V by 7 bases and J by 7 bases, and 10 bases separated the two germline ends. CDR1 is LNHDA and CDR2 is SQIVND in the germline V gene (reference sequence). This CDR3 is built from 11 residues.